This T cell receptor beta chain was sequenced during a study of T-cell memory formation after mild COVID-19. Study details: Largely, the TCR clusters proved donor specific.

Study-level points and caveats: Balance between CD4 and CD8 was seen in clones contracting day 15 to 85, and a CD4+ lean was seen in later expanders.

5'RACE primed from the constant segment yielded TCR alpha and TCR beta cDNA libraries bearing sample barcodes and UMIs. MiXCR, applied by TCRdb to the 5' RACE reads, yields one record per CDR3 protein. The repertoire holds under 450,000 distinct CDR3 sequences, with 20% to 25% as singletons. With regard to this clonotype: The antigen remains unidentified.

Trimming took off 2 bases at V and 7 bases at J, with 11 bases between the two ends. From germline, CDR1 is SGHTA and CDR2 FQGNSA. There are 13 residues in the CDR3. Source material: PBMCs or a T cell subset sorted from them (not recorded which). The TCR originated in a young man who had mild COVID-19 (a few samples of this study predate the infection). Cell type and time point are not known. The chain uses TRBV7-2 and TRBJ1-2, with D hard to call. The CDR3 coding sequence is TGTGCCAGCAGCTTACAGCTACAAGGTGGCTACACCTTC. Translating gives CASSLQLQGGYTF. The entire variable domain, with the rest obtained from reference TRBV7-2 and TRBJ1-2, is as follows: GAGVSQSPSNKVTEKGKDVELRCDPISGHTALYWYRQSLGQGLEFLIYFQGNSAPDKSGLPSDRFSAERTGGSVSTLTIQRTQQEDSAVYLCASSLQLQGGYTFGSGTRLTVV.